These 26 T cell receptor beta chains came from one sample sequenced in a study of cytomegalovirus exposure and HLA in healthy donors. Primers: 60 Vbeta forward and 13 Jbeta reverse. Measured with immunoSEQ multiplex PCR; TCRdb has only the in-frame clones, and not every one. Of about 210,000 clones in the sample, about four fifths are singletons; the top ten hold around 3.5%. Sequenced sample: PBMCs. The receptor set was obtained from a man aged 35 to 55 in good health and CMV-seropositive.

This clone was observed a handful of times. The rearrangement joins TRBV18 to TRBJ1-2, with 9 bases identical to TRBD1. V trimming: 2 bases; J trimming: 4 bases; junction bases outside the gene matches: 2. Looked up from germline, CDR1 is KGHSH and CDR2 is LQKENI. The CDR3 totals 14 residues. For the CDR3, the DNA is TGTGCCAGCTCACCAAGGACAGGGGTCTATGGCTACACCTTC. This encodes CASSPRTGVYGYTF.

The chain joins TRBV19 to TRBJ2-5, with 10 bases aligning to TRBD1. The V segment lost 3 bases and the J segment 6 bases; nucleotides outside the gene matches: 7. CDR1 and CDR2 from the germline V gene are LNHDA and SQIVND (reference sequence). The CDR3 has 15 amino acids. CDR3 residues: CASSIPGQGWQTQYF. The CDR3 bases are TGTGCCAGTAGTATTCCGGGACAGGGGTGGCAGACCCAGTACTTC.

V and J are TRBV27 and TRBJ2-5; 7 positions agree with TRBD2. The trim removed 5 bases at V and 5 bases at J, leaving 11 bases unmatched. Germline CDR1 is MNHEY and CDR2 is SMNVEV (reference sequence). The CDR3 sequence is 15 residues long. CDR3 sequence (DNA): TGTGCCAGCAGTCCCGGCCTAGCGGCGGGGGAGACCCAGTACTTC. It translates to CASSPGLAAGETQYF.

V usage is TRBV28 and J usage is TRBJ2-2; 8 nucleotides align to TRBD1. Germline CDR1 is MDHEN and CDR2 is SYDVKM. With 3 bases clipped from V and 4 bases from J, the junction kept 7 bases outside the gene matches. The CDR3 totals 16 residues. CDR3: CASSLARGRLTGELFF. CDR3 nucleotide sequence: TGTGCCAGCAGTTTGGCCAGGGGGCGCCTCACCGGGGAGCTGTTTTTT.

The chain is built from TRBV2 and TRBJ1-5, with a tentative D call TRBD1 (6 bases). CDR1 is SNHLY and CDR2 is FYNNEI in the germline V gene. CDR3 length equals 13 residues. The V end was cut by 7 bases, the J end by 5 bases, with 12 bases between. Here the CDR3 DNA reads TGTGCCAGCACTACGACAGGAGATCAGCCCCAGCATTTT. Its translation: CASTTTGDQPQHF.

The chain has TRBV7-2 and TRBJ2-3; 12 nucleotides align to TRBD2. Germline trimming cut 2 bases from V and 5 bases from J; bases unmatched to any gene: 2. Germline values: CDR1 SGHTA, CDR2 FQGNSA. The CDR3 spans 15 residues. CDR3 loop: CASSLSSGGVDTQYF. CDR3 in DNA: TGTGCCAGCAGCTTATCTAGCGGGGGGGTAGATACGCAGTATTTT.

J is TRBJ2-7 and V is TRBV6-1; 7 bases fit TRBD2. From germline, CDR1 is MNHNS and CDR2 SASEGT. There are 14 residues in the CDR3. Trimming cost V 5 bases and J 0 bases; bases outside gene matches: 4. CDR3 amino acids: CASSPGRSSYEQYF. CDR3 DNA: TGTGCCAGCAGTCCCGGGAGGTCCTCCTACGAGCAGTACTTC.

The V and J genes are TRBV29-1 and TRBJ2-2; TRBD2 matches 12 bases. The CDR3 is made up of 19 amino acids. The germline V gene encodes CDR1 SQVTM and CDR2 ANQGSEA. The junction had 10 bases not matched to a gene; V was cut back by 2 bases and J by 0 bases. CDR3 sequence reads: CSVEPPGLAGGPNTGELFF. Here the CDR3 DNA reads TGCAGCGTTGAACCCCCGGGGCTAGCGGGAGGGCCGAACACCGGGGAGCTGTTTTTT.

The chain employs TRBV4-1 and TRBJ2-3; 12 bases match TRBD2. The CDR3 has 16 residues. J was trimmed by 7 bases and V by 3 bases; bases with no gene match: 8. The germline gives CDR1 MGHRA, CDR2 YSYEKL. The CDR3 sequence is CASSQSGLAGRNTQYF. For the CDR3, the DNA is TGCGCCAGCAGCCAGTCAGGACTAGCGGGACGCAATACGCAGTATTTT.

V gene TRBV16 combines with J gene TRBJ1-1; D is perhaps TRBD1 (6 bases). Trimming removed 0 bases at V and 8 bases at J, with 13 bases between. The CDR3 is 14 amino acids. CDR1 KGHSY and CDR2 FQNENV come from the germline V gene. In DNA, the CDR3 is TGTGCCAGCAGCCAATCCAGGGGAATCGCCGAAGCTTTCTTT. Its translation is CASSQSRGIAEAFF.

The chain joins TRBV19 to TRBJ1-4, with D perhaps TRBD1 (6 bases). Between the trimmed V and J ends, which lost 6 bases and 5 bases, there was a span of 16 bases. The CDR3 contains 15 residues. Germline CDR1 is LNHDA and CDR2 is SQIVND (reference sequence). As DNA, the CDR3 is TGTGCCAGTAGCATTAAAACAGGGCTGAATGAAAAACTGTTTTTT. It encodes CASSIKTGLNEKLFF.

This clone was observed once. The DNA of the CDR3 is TGCGCCAGCAGCCCTGGTGACAGGGAGACCAACTATGGCTACACCTTC. Residues: CASSPGDRETNYGYTF. V and J are TRBV5-1 and TRBJ1-2; 7 positions match TRBD1. CDR1 is SGHRS and CDR2 is YFSETQ in the germline V gene. Trimming cost V 4 bases and J 2 bases; bases outside gene matches: 11. This CDR3 is built from 16 residues. The whole variable domain, filled in from reference TRBV5-1 and TRBJ1-2, reads KAGVTQTPRYLIKTRGQQVTLSCSPISGHRSVSWYQQTPGQGLQFLFEYFSETQRNKGNFPGRFSGRQFSNSRSEMNVSTLELGDSALYLCASSPGDRETNYGYTFGSGTRLTVV.

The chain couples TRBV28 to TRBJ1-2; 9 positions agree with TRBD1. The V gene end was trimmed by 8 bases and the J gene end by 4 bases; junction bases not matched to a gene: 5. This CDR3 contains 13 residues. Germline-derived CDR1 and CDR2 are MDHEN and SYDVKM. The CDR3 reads CASGGQGTYGYTF. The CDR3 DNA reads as TGTGCCAGCGGGGGACAGGGTACCTATGGCTACACCTTC.

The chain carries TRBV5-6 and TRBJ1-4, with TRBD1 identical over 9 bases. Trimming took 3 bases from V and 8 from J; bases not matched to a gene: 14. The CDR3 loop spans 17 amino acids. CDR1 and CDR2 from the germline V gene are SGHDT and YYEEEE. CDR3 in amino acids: CASSSKLQGQGLEKLFF. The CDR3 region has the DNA TGTGCCAGCAGCTCCAAATTACAGGGACAGGGATTGGAAAAACTGTTTTTT.

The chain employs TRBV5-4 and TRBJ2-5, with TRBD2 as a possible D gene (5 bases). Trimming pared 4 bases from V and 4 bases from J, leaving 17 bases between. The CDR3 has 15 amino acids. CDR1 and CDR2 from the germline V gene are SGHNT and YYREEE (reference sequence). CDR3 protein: CASSQGPLARETQYF. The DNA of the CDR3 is TGTGCCAGCAGCCAAGGCCCCCTAGCCCGAGAGACCCAGTACTTC.

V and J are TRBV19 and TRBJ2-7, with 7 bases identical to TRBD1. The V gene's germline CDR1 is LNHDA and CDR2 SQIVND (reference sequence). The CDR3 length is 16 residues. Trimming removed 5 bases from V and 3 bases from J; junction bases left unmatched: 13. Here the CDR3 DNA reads TGTGCCAGTAGTTCGATCCAGACAGGGACAAGCTACGAGCAGTACTTC. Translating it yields CASSSIQTGTSYEQYF.

The CDR3, as DNA: TGTGCCAGCAGCCCGCGGGGATGGCGAGATACGCAGTATTTT. Protein product: CASSPRGWRDTQYF. V gene TRBV11-2 combines with J gene TRBJ2-3; D possibly corresponds to TRBD2 (6 bases). Germline values: CDR1 SGHAT, CDR2 FQNNGV. The CDR3 covers 14 residues. The germline V and J ends were trimmed by 5 bases and 5 bases, with 14 bases remaining between them.

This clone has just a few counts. CDR3 nucleotide sequence: TGTGCCAGCAGCTCCAGGACTAGCGGGAGTAAGGGTGAGCAGTTCTTC. It is translated as CASSSRTSGSKGEQFF. The V and J genes are TRBV7-6 and TRBJ2-1; TRBD2 matches 13 bases. The CDR3 sequence is 16 residues long. With V trimmed by 4 bases and J by 9 bases, 9 bases remained unmatched. Germline CDR1 reads SGHVS; CDR2 reads FNYEAQ.

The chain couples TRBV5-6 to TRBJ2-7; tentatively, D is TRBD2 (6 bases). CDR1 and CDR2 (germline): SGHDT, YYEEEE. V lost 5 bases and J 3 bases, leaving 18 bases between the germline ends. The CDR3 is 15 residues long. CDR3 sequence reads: CASSSKGGESYEQYF. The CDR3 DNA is TGTGCCAGCAGTTCGAAGGGCGGGGAGAGCTACGAGCAGTACTTC.

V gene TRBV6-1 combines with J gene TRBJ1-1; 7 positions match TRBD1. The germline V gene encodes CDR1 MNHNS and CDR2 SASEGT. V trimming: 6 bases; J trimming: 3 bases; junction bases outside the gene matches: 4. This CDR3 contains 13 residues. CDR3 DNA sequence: TGTGCCAGCAGGAGAACAGGGGACACTGAAGCTTTCTTT. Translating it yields CASRRTGDTEAFF.

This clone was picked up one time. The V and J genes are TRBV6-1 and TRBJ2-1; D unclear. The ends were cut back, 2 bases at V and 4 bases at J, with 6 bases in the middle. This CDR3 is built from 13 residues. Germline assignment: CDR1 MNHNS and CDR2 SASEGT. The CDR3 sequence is CASSELRYNEQFF. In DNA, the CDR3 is TGTGCCAGCAGTGAACTAAGATACAATGAGCAGTTCTTC.

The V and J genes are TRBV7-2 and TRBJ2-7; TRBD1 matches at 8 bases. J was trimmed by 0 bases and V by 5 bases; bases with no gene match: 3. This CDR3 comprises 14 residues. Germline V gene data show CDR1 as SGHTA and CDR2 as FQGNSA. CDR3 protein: CASSPGGLSYEQYF. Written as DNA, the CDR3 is TGTGCCAGCAGCCCAGGGGGCCTCTCCTACGAGCAGTACTTC.

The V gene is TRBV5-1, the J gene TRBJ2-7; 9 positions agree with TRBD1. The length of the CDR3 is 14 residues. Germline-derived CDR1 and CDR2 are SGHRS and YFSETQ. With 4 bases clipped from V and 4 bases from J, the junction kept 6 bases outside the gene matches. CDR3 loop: CASSASGTGYEQYF. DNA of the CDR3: TGCGCCAGCAGCGCCTCCGGGACAGGGTACGAGCAGTACTTC.

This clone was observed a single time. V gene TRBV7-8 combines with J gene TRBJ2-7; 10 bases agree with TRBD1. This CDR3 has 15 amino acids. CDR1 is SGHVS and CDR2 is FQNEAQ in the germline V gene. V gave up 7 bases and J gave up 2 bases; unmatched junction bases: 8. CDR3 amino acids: CASTDRGRLPYEQYF. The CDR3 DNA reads TGTGCCAGCACCGACAGGGGGCGCCTCCCCTACGAGCAGTACTTC.

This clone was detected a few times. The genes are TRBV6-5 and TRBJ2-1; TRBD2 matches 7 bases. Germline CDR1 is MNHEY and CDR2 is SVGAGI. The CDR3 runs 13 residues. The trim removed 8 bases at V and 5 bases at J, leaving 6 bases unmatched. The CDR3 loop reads CASRRAGDNEQFF. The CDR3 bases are TGTGCCAGCCGGAGGGCGGGGGACAATGAGCAGTTCTTC.

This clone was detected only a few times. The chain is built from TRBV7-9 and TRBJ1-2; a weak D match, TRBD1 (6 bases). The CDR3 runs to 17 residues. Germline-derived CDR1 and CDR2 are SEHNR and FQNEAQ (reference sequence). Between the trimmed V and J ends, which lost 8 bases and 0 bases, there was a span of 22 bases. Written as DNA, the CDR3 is TGTGCCAGCCGGGGCCCCAGGACAGAACCAGCTAACTATGGCTACACCTTC. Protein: CASRGPRTEPANYGYTF.